This TCR beta chain came from a study of cytomegalovirus exposure and HLA in healthy donors. Study-wide context: A prior analysis found fewer than 120 million unique TCR beta sequences from 150 million to 200 million T cells.

Notes on the study in general: Around 160 TCR beta chains were listed as cytomegalovirus-associated. TCR beta V- and J-gene trimming, according to a later analysis, was linked to a missense DCLRE1C variant. Certain indistinguishable V segments, among them TRBV6-2 and TRBV6-3, were excluded.

A multiplex PCR was run with 60 Vbeta primers and 13 Jbeta primers. Assay used: immunoSEQ multiplex PCR; TCRdb lists only in-frame clones, some missing. The sample consists of about 160,000 clones, about 80% of them appearing once. The J segment lost 0 bases and the V segment lost 10 bases, leaving 4 bases of the junction unmatched. The CDR3 extends over 13 amino acids. Per the germline V gene, CDR1 is SNHLY and CDR2 is FYNNEI. About this clone: What it recognizes is unknown.

The source material was PBMCs. The chain has TRBV2 and TRBJ2-7, with 9 bases matching TRBD1. The clonotype originates from a woman aged 45 to 65 in good health and CMV-seronegative. The CDR3 region has the DNA TGTGCCACCGGGACAGGGATCTCCTACGAGCAGTACTTC. The encoded protein is CATGTGISYEQYF.